The 11 T cell receptor beta chains reported below all come from one sample, sequenced in a study of regulatory T cells in long-lasting Graves disease. The TCR beta library used iRepertoire HTBI primers with Arm-PCR amplification of CDR3. MiXCR, run by TCRdb on the multiplex PCR reads, gives a single entry per CDR3 protein. The repertoire consists of roughly 410,000 distinct CDR3 sequences, with roughly 15% occurring once and the leading ten covering around 7.6%. Time point given: newly diagnosed GD, antithyroid drugs for less than 3 months. Construction of the TCR library relied on RNA isolated from PBMCs. The same specimen was also included in a second study, on T cells in Graves' hyperthyroidism and ophthalmopathy.

This specimen consisted of peripheral blood mononuclear cells (PBMCs), obtained at new diagnosis, from a patient treated with antithyroid drugs. Receptors originate from a woman aged 40 to 55 with Graves disease.

This clonotype was seen a few times. The chain is built from TRBV5-6 and TRBJ2-5, with D possibly TRBD1 on 6 matching bases. Germline V gene sequence: CDR1 SGHDT, CDR2 YYEEEE. The V end lost 4 bases, the J end lost 4 bases, and 17 bases lay between the germline ends. The CDR3 runs 15 residues. The CDR3 bases are TGTGCCAGCAGCGAGTATCACAGGGTAATAGAGACCCAGTACTTC. It is translated as CASSEYHRVIETQYF.

This clonotype was picked up many times. The chain uses TRBV7-2 and TRBJ2-1; D unresolved. The V gene lost 5 bases and the J gene lost 2 bases, with 13 bases spanning the gap. Germline V CDR1 and CDR2: SGHTA, FQGNSA. The CDR3 runs 15 residues. CDR3 in DNA: TGTGCCAGCAGCCTGGGTGGGGTGGCCTACAATGAGCAGTTCTTC. Protein product: CASSLGGVAYNEQFF.

There are many counts of this clonotype. The chain carries TRBV6-1 and TRBJ2-2; D is unresolved. The germline V gene has CDR1 MNHNS and CDR2 SASEGT. Trimming took off 3 bases at V and 6 bases at J, with 5 bases between the two ends. The CDR3 has 12 residues. In nucleotides, the CDR3 is TGTGCCAGCAGTGATCTCCCCGGGGAGCTGTTTTTT. Amino acids: CASSDLPGELFF.

The table lists this clonotype with many counts. The chain combines TRBV9 with TRBJ2-1; D might be TRBD1 or TRBD2, each matching 5 bases. The CDR3 has 16 residues. V lost 0 bases, J lost 10 bases, and 20 bases lay in between. Per the germline V gene, CDR1 is SGDLS and CDR2 is YYNGEE. The CDR3 reads CASSVATGPLKEEQFF. CDR3 DNA: TGTGCCAGCAGCGTAGCTACGGGACCCCTAAAGGAGGAGCAGTTCTTC.

The rearrangement links TRBV11-1 to TRBJ2-7, with 8 positions matching TRBD1. After removal of 5 bases from V and 0 bases from J, the junction contained 9 bases not matched to a gene. Germline CDR1 and CDR2: SGHAT and FQDESV (reference sequence). CDR3 length equals 16 residues. CDR3 in DNA: TGTGCCAGCAGCGACACAGGGGGTCGACTCTCCTACGAGCAGTACTTC. Protein: CASSDTGGRLSYEQYF.

The chain carries TRBV6-1 and TRBJ2-3; TRBD2 aligns across 11 bases. V lost 3 bases to trimming and J lost 1 base; unmatched junction nucleotides: 3. This CDR3 is 16 amino acids long. Per germline, CDR1 MNHNS and CDR2 SASEGT. The CDR3 loop is CASSDPGLAGTDTQYF. The CDR3 DNA reads as TGTGCCAGCAGTGACCCGGGACTAGCGGGCACAGATACGCAGTATTTT.

Many counts were recorded for this clonotype. J is TRBJ2-3 and V is TRBV6-1; the D call may be TRBD1 or TRBD2 (5 bases each). V lost 4 bases to trimming and J lost 3 bases, with 17 bases between them. CDR1 and CDR2 from the germline V gene are MNHNS and SASEGT. The CDR3 loop spans 16 amino acids. The CDR3 DNA reads as TGTGCCAGCAGTGTATCCCCGGGGCCTAATACAGATACGCAGTATTTT. Its protein is CASSVSPGPNTDTQYF.

In its sample, this clonotype was seen many times. The V call is TRBV7-8, the J call TRBJ2-1; no firm D call. The CDR3 covers 16 residues. The germline gives CDR1 SGHVS, CDR2 FQNEAQ. V shed 1 base and J shed 0 bases, with 10 bases lying between them. CDR3 sequence: CASSLVYSRSYNEQFF. The CDR3 DNA reads as TGTGCCAGCAGCTTAGTTTACAGCCGCTCCTACAATGAGCAGTTCTTC. The full variable domain, with the rest looked up from reference TRBV7-8 and TRBJ2-1, is GAGVSQSPRYKVAKRGQDVALRCDPISGHVSLFWYQQALGQGPEFLTYFQNEAQLDKSGLPSDRFFAERPEGSVSTLKIQRTQQEDSAVYLCASSLVYSRSYNEQFFGPGTRLTVL.

The rearrangement links TRBV7-3 to TRBJ2-3; 11 bases align to TRBD1. Germline-derived CDR1 and CDR2 are SGHTA and FQGTGA. The CDR3 contains 15 residues. The V and J ends lost 5 bases and 4 bases, in that order; junction bases with no gene match: 5. In DNA, the CDR3 is TGTGCCAGCAGCCAGGGACAGGGGGGCGCAGATACGCAGTATTTT. Its translation is CASSQGQGGADTQYF. Full variable domain (rest looked up from reference TRBV7-3 and TRBJ2-3): GAGVSQTPSNKVTEKGKYVELRCDPISGHTALYWYRQSLGQGPEFLIYFQGTGAADDSGLPNDRFFAVRPEGSVSTLKIQRTERGDSAVYLCASSQGQGGADTQYFGPGTRLTVL.

This clonotype was detected only a few times. This rearrangement joins TRBV6-5 to TRBJ2-1; 8 bases align to TRBD1. This CDR3 spans 19 amino acids. Germline CDR1 is MNHEY and CDR2 is SVGAGI. Trimming removed 1 base from V and 8 bases from J; junction bases left unmatched: 19. The CDR3, as DNA: TGTGCCAGCAGTTACTATATCGACAGGGGAACAGCGGTCGGGCATGAGCAGTTCTTC. This sequence encodes CASSYYIDRGTAVGHEQFF.

V and J are TRBV29-1 and TRBJ2-5, with D uncertain. This CDR3 comprises 13 residues. Germline V lookup: CDR1 SQVTM, CDR2 ANQGSEA. V lost 5 bases to trimming and J lost 3 bases, with 13 bases between them. CDR3 amino acids: CSVSPRLKETQYF. In nucleotides, the CDR3 is TGCAGCGTTTCCCCGAGGTTAAAAGAGACCCAGTACTTC.